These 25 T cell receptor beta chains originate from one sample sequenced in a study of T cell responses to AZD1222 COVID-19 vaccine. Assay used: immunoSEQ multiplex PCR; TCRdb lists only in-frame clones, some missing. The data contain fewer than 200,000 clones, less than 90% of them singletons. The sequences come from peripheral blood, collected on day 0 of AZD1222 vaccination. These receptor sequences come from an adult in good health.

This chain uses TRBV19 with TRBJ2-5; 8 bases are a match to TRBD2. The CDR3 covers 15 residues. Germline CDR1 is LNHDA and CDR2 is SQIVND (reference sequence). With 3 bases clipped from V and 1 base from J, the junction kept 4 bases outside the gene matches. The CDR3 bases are TGTGCCAGTAGTATTACGGGGGGGAGCCAAGAGACCCAGTACTTC. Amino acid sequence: CASSITGGSQETQYF.

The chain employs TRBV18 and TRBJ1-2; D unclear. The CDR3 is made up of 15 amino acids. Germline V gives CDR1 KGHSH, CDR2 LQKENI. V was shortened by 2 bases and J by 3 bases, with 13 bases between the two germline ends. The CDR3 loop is CASSPSQEIYYGYTF. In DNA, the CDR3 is TGTGCCAGCTCACCATCGCAGGAGATATACTATGGCTACACCTTC.

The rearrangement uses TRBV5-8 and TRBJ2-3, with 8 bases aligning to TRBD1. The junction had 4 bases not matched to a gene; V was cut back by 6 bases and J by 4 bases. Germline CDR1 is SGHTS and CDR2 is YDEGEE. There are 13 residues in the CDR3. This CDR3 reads CASIRQGPDTQYF. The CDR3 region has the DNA TGTGCCAGCATCCGACAGGGGCCAGATACGCAGTATTTT. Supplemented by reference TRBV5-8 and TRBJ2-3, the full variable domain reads EAGVTQSPTHLIKTRGQQATLRCSPISGHTSVYWYQQALGLGLQFLLWYDEGEERNRGNFPPRFSGRQFPNYSSELNVNALELEDSALYLCASIRQGPDTQYFGPGTRLTVL.

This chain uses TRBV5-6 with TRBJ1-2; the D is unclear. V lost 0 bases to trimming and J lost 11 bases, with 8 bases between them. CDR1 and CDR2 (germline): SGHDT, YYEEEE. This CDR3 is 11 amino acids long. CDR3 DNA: TGTGCCAGCAGCTTGGTGGCGGGTTACACCTTC. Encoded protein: CASSLVAGYTF.

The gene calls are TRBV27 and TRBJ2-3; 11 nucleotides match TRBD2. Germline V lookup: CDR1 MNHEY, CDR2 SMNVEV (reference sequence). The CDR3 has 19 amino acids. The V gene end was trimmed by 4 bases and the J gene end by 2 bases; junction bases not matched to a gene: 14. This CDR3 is CASSSVTSGGELNTDTQYF. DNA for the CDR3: TGTGCCAGCAGTTCCGTAACTAGCGGGGGAGAGCTTAACACAGATACGCAGTATTTT.

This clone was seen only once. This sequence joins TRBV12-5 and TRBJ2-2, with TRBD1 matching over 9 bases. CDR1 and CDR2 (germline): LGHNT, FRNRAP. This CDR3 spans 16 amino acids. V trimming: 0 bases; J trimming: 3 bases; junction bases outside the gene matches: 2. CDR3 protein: CASGLVWTGDTGELFF. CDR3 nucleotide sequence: TGTGCTAGTGGTTTGGTTTGGACAGGGGACACCGGGGAGCTGTTTTTT.

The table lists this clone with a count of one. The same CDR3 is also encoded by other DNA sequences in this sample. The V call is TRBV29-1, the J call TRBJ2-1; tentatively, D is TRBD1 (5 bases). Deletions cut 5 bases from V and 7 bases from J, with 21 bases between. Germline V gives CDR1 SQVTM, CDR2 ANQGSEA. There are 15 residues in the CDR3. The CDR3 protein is CSVTQPWERGNEQFF. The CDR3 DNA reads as TGCAGCGTTACCCAGCCCTGGGAAAGGGGAAATGAGCAGTTCTTC.

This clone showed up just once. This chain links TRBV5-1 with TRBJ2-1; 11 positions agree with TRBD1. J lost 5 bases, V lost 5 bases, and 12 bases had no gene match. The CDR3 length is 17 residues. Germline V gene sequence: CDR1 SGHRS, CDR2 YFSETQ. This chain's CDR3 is CASSYSPGTGGDNEQFF. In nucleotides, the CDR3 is TGCGCCAGCAGTTACAGTCCCGGGACAGGGGGTGACAATGAGCAGTTCTTC.

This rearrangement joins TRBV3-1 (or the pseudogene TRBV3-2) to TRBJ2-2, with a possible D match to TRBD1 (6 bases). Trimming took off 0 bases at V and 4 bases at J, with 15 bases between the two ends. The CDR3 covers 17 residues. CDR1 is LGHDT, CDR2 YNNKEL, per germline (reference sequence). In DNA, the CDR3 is TGTGCCAGCAGCCAAGAACTACAGGGCAGTAGCACCGGGGAGCTGTTTTTT. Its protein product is CASSQELQGSSTGELFF.

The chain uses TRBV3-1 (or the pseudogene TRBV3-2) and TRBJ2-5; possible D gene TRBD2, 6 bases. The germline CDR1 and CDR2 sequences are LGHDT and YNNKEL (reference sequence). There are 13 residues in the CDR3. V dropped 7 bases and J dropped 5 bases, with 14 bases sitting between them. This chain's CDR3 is CASTDGLRETQYF. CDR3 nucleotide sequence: TGTGCCAGCACCGACGGACTAAGGGAGACCCAGTACTTC.

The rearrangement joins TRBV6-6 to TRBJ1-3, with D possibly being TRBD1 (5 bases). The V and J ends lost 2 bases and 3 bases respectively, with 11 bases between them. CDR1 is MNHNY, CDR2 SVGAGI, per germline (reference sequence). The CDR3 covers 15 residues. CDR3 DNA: TGTGCCAGCAGTTACGGGGCGGAGATTGGAAACACCATATATTTT. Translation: CASSYGAEIGNTIYF.

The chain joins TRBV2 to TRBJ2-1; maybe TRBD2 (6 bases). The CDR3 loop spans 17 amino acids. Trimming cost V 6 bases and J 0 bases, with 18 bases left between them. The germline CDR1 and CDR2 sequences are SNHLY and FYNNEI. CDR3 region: CASRPMGLASSYNEQFF. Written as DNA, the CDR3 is TGTGCCAGCAGACCAATGGGACTCGCAAGCTCCTACAATGAGCAGTTCTTC. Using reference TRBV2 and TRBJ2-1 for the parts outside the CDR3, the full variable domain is EPEVTQTPSHQVTQMGQEVILRCVPISNHLYFYWYRQILGQKVEFLVSFYNNEISEKSEIFDDQFSVERPDGSNFTLKIRSTKLEDSAMYFCASRPMGLASSYNEQFFGPGTRLTVL.

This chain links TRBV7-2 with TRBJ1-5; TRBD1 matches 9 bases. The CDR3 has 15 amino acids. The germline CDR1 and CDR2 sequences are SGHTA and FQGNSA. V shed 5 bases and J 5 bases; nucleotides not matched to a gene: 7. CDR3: CASSPRTGDYQPQHF. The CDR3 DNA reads TGTGCCAGCAGCCCTCGGACAGGGGATTATCAGCCCCAGCATTTT.

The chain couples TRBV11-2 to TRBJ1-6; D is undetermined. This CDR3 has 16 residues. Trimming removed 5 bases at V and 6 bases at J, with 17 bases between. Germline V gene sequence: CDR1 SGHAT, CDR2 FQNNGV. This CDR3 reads CASSRLIDIANSPLHF. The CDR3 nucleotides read TGTGCCAGCAGCCGGTTAATAGACATAGCTAATTCACCCCTCCACTTT.

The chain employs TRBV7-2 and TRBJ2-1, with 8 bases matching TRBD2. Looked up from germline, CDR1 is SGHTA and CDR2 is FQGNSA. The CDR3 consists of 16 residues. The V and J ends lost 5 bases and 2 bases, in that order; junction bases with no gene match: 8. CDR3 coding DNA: TGTGCCAGCAGCATTCAAGCGGGAGTCACCTACAATGAGCAGTTCTTC. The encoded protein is CASSIQAGVTYNEQFF.

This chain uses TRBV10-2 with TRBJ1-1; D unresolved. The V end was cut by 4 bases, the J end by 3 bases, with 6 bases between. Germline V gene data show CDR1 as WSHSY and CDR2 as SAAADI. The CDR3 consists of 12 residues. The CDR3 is CASSGPYTEAFF. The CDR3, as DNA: TGCGCCAGCAGTGGTCCTTACACTGAAGCTTTCTTT.

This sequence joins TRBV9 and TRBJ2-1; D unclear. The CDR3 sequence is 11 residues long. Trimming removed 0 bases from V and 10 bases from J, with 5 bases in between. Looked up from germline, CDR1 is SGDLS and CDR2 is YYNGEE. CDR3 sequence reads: CASSVAQEQFF. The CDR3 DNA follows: TGTGCCAGCAGCGTAGCCCAGGAGCAGTTCTTC.

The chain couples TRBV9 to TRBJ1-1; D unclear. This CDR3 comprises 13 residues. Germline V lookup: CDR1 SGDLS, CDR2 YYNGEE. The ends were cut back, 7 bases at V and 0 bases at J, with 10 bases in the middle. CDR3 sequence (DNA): TGTGCCAGCGGCGATGGGATGAACACTGAAGCTTTCTTT. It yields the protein CASGDGMNTEAFF.

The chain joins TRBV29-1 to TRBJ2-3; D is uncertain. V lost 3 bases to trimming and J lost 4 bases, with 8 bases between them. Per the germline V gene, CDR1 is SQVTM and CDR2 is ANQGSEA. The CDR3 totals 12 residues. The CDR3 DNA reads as TGCAGCGTTGATTGGGGTCCAGATACGCAGTATTTT. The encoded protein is CSVDWGPDTQYF.

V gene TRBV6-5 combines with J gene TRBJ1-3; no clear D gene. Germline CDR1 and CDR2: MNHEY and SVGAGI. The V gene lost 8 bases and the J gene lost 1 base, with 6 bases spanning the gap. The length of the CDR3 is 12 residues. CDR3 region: CASWESGNTIYF. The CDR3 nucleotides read TGTGCCAGCTGGGAGTCTGGAAACACCATATATTTT.

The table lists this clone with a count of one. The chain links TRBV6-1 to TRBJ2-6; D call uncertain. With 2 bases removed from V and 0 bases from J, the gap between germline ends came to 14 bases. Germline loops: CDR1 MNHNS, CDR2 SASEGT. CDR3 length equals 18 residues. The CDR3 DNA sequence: TGTGCCAGCAGTGAACGGATGCCGTGGGCCTCTGGGGCCAACGTCCTGACTTTC. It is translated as CASSERMPWASGANVLTF.

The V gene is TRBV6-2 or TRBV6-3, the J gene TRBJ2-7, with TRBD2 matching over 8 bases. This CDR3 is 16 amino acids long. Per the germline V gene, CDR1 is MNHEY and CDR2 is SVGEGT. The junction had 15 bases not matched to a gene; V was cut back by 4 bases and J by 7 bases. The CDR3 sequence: CASSFGTRGLALEQYF. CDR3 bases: TGTGCCAGCAGTTTCGGGACACGCGGACTAGCCCTAGAGCAGTACTTC.

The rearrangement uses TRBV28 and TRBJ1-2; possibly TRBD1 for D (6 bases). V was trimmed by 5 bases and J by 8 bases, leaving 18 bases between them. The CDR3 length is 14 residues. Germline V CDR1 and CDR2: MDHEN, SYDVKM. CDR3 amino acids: CASSQGQLFQGYTF. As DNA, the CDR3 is TGTGCCAGCAGTCAGGGGCAACTCTTTCAGGGCTACACCTTC.

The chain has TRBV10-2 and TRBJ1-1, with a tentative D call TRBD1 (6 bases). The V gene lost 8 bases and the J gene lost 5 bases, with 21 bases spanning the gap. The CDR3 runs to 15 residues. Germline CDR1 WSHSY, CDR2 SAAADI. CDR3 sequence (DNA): TGCGCCAGCCGAGAAACTCGCGGGGGCAGGACTGAAGCTTTCTTT. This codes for CASRETRGGRTEAFF.

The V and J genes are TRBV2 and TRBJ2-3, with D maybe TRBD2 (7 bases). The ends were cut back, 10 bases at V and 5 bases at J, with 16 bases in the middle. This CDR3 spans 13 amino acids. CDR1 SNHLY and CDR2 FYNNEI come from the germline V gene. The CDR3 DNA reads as TGTGCCACAAGGGGGGGAGAATTAGATACGCAGTATTTT. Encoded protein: CATRGGELDTQYF.